This TCR beta chain emerged from a study of PD-1 blockade in mismatch repair-deficient tumors. The data were produced by immunoSEQ multiplex PCR, yet TCRdb's version contains in-frame clones alone and is incomplete. The sample includes approximately 130,000 clones, roughly 86% of them seen just once. PCR or immunohistochemistry showed mismatch repair deficiency in every enrolled patient. TCRs were sequenced from three patients responding to pembrolizumab. Study observations and caveats: Rapid post-treatment expansion, then contraction, generally preceding radiologic response, marked tumor-resident clones.

Germline CDR1 SGHVS, CDR2 FQNEAQ. The CDR3 is made up of 17 amino acids. V was clipped by 0 bases and J by 1 base; unmatched bases: 4. A remark on this clone: Its antigen is still unknown.

The gene calls are TRBV7-8 and TRBJ2-2; 8 bases agree with TRBD1. This TCR was sampled from an adult with mismatch repair-deficient cancer. The sequencing here drew on peripheral blood, taken 44 weeks after starting pembrolizumab. The CDR3 DNA reads as TGTGCCAGCAGCTTAGCATCAGGGGGCTTGAACACCGGGGAGCTGTTTTTT. Translating gives CASSLASGGLNTGELFF.